This T cell receptor (beta chain) was observed in a study of CD4 T cells in relation to SARS-CoV-2 and coronaviruses. Study context: Controls used an HIV-1 Nef peptide pool or no peptide.

For this clone: Its antigen remains unidentified.

CDR3 length: 17 residues. The V segment lost 4 bases and the J segment 4 bases; nucleotides outside the gene matches: 13. CDR1 is LNHDA and CDR2 is SQIVND in the germline V gene (reference sequence). Profiling relied on immunoSEQ multiplex PCR, and the TCRdb table lists in-frame clones only, not all of them. The sample contains more than 20,000 clones, over 65% of which appear only once. Unexposed donor CD4+ T cells date from about 2011-2018, before the COVID-19 pandemic. Isolation of CD4+ T cells took place after less than 11 days in culture. Sequences were obtained from CD4+ T cells from PBMCs, cultured in vitro. The V call is TRBV19, the J call TRBJ2-1, with 7 bases matching TRBD1. The origin of this receptor is a human donor in good health. Here the CDR3 DNA reads TGTGCCAGTAGTACTATCCTCACAGGGGTTGGATACAATGAGCAGTTCTTC. Residues: CASSTILTGVGYNEQFF.